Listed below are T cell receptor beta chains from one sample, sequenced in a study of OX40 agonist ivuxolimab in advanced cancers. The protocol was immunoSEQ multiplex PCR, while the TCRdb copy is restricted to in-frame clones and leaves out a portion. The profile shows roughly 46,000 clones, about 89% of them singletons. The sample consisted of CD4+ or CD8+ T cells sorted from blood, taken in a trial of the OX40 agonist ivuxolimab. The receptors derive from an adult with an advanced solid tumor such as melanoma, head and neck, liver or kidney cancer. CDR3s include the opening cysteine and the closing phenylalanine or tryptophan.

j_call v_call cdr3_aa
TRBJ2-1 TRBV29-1 CSVEDRRYEQFF
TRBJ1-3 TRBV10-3 CAAEDRQGNTIYF
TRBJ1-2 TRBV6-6 CASSSSLAYGYTF
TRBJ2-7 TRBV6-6 CASSSPGTGVNEQYF
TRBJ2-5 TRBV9 CASSVTGGETQYF
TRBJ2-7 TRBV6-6 CASRTGTGAYEQYF
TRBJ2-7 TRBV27 CASSSPGQGSYEQYF
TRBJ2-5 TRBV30 CAWSFTGGMDAQETQYF
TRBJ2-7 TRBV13 CASSSGTYPDEQYF
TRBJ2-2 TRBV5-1 CASYPGEGTGELFF
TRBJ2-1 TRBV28 CASRTRDFQRRLSSYNEQFF
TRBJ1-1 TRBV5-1 CASSLGPNTEAFF
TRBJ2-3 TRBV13 CASSLGRRGADLDTQYF
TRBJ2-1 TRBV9 CASSLALAGGFEQFF
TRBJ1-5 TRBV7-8 CASSLGQGYEQPQHF
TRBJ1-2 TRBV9 CASSGYREGYYGYTF
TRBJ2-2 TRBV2 CASSEILVAGGMNTGELFF
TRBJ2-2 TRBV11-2 CASSSRMWLTGELFF
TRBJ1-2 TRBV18 CASSPRDREDYGYTF
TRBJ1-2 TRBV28 CASLGRGFRRGGYTF
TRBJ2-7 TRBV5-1 CASSLPGGRHEQYF
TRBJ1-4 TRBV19 CASAQERANEKLFF
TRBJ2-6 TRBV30 CAWNSGSSGANVLTF
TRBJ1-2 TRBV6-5 CASSYSIAGNHGYTF
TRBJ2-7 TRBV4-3 CASSHLGGASYEQYF
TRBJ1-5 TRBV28 CASSLGQGFRQPQHF
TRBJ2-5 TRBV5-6 CASSRGGQETQYF
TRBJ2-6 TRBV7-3 CASSLMAGSSGANVLTF
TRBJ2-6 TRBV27 CASSHQSSGANVLTF
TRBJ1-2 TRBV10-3 CAISEPSKALDYGYTF
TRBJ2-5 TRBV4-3 CASSQDSPGYQETQYF
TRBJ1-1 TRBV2 CASEGTWEAFF
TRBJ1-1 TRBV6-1 CASSRLNTEAFF
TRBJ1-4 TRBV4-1 CASSQEVPGAKEKLFF
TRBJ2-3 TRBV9 CASSAEGTRTDTQYF
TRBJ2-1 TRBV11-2 CASSLVRIGGPSNEQFF
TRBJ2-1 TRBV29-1 CSVEWTSGRLDNEQFF
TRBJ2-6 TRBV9 CASSVTTVPRDNGANVLTF
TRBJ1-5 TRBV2 CASSEARLSSQPQHF
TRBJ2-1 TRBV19 CASSVPSYNEQFF
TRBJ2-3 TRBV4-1 CASSRVPGLAEHSTDTQYF
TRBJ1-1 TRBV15 CATSRGDRATFF
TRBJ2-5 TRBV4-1 CASSQTEGTQYF